These 5 T cell receptor beta chains originate from one sample sequenced in a study of shared clonotypes between healthy human individuals (dated by TCRdb to the early 2020s). Libraries were built with the immunoSEQ multiplex PCR assay. TCRdb took over this immuneACCESS table, retaining in-frame rearrangements with V and J assigned. Such tables are incomplete; in checked studies, under half of the missing clones stem from an unresolved V gene, and the remainder is unexplained. A total of some 660,000 clones appear in this sample, about 80% of them only once. Together, the top ten hold around 1.8% of the sample. The source material was memory CD4+ T cells sorted from blood. The label giving this sample's cell subset or site can be read as: CD45RA-negative fraction. Receptors were obtained from a woman aged 25-40 years in good health.

To note about this clone: Other DNA variants within this sample encode the same CDR3. The chain combines TRBV9 with TRBJ1-1; D is perhaps TRBD1 (5 bases). From germline, CDR1 is SGDLS and CDR2 YYNGEE. This CDR3 spans 14 amino acids. The V and J ends lost 0 bases and 4 bases respectively, with 10 bases between them. The CDR3 here is CASSVAWGSTEAFF. The DNA for the CDR3 is TGTGCCAGCAGCGTAGCTTGGGGGTCCACTGAAGCTTTCTTT.

CDR3 DNA: TGTGCCAGCAGCCCATGGACAGAGAATCAGCCCCAGCATTTT. It is translated as CASSPWTENQPQHF. The chain carries TRBV5-8 and TRBJ1-5, with D perhaps matching TRBD1 (6 bases). The CDR3 sequence is 14 residues long. CDR1 is SGHTS and CDR2 is YDEGEE in the germline V gene. Trimming pared 4 bases from V and 4 bases from J, leaving 12 bases between. Full variable domain (rest looked up from reference TRBV5-8 and TRBJ1-5): EAGVTQSPTHLIKTRGQQATLRCSPISGHTSVYWYQQALGLGLQFLLWYDEGEERNRGNFPPRFSGRQFPNYSSELNVNALELEDSALYLCASSPWTENQPQHFGDGTRLSIL.

The count of this clone is one. V is TRBV7-8 and J is TRBJ2-3; D is tentatively TRBD1 or TRBD2 (5 bases each). This CDR3 region has 18 residues. From germline, CDR1 is SGHVS and CDR2 FQNEAQ. The V and J ends lost 3 bases and 1 base respectively, with 20 bases between them. DNA for the CDR3: TGTGCCAGCAGCTTGAGGGGCAGCTCCTTGGTTGGCACAGATACGCAGTATTTT. Translating it yields CASSLRGSSLVGTDTQYF.

The rearrangement links TRBV28 to TRBJ2-3; 10 bases map to TRBD2. Germline loops: CDR1 MDHEN, CDR2 SYDVKM. The ends lost 6 bases at V and 2 bases at J; junction bases unmatched: 2. The CDR3 consists of 14 residues. CDR3 amino acids: CASRLAGPTDTQYF. Written as DNA, the CDR3 is TGTGCCAGCAGACTAGCGGGGCCCACAGATACGCAGTATTTT.

This clone appeared a single time. The rearrangement joins TRBV4-2 to TRBJ1-2, with no clear D. Germline CDR1 LGHNA, CDR2 YNFKEQ. Trimming took off 0 bases at V and 1 base at J, with 6 bases between the two ends. The CDR3 is 14 amino acids. The CDR3 DNA reads TGTGCCAGCAGCCAAGACGGAGTTAACTATGGCTACACCTTC. This encodes CASSQDGVNYGYTF.